This entry is about one T cell receptor beta chain. Its antigen is as yet unknown. This entry is derived from a study of cytomegalovirus exposure and HLA in healthy donors. This PCR relied on a set of 60 Vbeta primers and 13 Jbeta primers. Using immunoSEQ multiplex PCR, the repertoire was profiled, and TCRdb retains in-frame clones only, with some absent. Seen here are 90,000 to 120,000 clones, around 74% observed once, and the top ten hold about 14%. Study-wide results and caveats: A later analysis linked a missense variant in DCLRE1C to the trimming of TCR beta V and J genes. A highly shared variant cluster was judged a likely technical artifact. Across donors, presence/absence analyses took sequencing depth to be roughly uniform.

Sequences were obtained from PBMCs. The sequence came from a male donor in good health and CMV-seropositive.

The CDR3 DNA sequence: TGTGCCAGCAGCTACGGACAGATCGGAGAGCAGTACTTC. Translating gives CASSYGQIGEQYF. V is TRBV5-4 and J is TRBJ2-7, with D perhaps matching TRBD1 (6 bases). CDR1 is SGHNT and CDR2 is YYREEE in the germline V gene (reference sequence). The length of the CDR3 is 13 residues. The germline V and J ends were trimmed by 3 bases and 7 bases, with 14 bases remaining between them.